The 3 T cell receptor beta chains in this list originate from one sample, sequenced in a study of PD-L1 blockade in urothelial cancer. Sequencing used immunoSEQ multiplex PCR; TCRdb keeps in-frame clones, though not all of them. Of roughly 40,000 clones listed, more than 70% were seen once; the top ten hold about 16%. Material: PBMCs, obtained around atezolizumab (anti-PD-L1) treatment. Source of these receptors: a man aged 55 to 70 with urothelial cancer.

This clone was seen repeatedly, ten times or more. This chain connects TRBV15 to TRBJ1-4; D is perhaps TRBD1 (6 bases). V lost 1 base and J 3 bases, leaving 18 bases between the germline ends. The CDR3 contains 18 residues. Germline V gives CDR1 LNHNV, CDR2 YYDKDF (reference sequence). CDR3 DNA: TGTGCCACCAGCAGAGTCTCGGAAACAGGGAACCCTAATGAAAAACTGTTTTTT. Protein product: CATSRVSETGNPNEKLFF.

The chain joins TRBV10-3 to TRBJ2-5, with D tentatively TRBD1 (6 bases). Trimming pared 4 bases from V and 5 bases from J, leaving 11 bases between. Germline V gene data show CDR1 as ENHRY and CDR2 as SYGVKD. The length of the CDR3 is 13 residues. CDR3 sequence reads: CAISGTASETQYF. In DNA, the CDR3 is TGTGCCATCAGTGGGACAGCTTCGGAGACCCAGTACTTC.

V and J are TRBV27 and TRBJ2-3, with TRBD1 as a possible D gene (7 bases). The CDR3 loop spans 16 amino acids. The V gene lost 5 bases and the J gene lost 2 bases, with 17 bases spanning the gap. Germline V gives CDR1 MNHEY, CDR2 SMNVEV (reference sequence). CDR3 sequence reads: CASSTRTGGNTDTQYF. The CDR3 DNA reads TGTGCCAGCAGTACCAGGACAGGCGGGAACACAGATACGCAGTATTTT.